The following is a TCR beta chain sequence with its context. What it binds is not known. Coculturing was carried out on the mixed lymphocyte reaction cells. It lasted under seven days and was done at 37°C. This record comes from a study of siplizumab effects on memory and regulatory T cells. TCRdb's copy holds only in-frame clones and misses some; the assay was immunoSEQ multiplex PCR. This sample has over 4,000 clones, with around half found just once. CDR3 length: 12 amino acids. The chain has TRBV7-5 and TRBJ2-7; TRBD2 is the table's D call, not checked against the DNA. TRBV7-5 is assigned pseudogene status. This receptor was identified in a human donor in good health; the cells came from an allogeneic mixed lymphocyte reaction. Some clones in this sample may be carry-over from other donors' samples. The specimen sequenced was CFSE-low (dividing) CD4+ T cells sorted from an allogeneic mixed lymphocyte reaction. The CDR3 DNA sequence: TGTGCCAGCAGCTTTGGTTACGGGGAGCAGTACTTC. It specifies CASSFGYGEQYF.